Reported below is one T cell receptor beta chain. Its antigen is undetermined. The PCR ran on 60 Vbeta and 13 Jbeta primers. Sequencing was performed with immunoSEQ multiplex PCR; in TCRdb, only in-frame clones are kept and a portion is missing. The table lists 100,000 or so clones, 76% of them singletons. The data stem from a study of cytomegalovirus exposure and HLA in healthy donors. Study as a whole: Earlier work reported 117 million unique TCR beta sequences from roughly 180 million T cells. A data release that came early held some 79 million unique TCRs from HLA-typed donors. Study findings and constraints: The study put 150 or so TCR beta chains on its list as cytomegalovirus-associated. Rarity held for most TCR sequences, but there were some public TCRs that occurred in many donors.

Germline CDR1 reads PRHDT; CDR2 reads FYEKMQ (reference sequence). The CDR3 extends over 17 amino acids. J was trimmed by 5 bases and V by 5 bases; bases with no gene match: 12. This receptor was taken from a man in his forties or fifties in good health and CMV-seropositive. Sequencing input: PBMCs. This rearrangement joins TRBV13 to TRBJ2-3; 11 nucleotides align to TRBD1. In nucleotides, the CDR3 is TGTGCCAGCAGCCCTGGGACAGGGGGTTCCTTGGGAGATACGCAGTATTTT. Translated: CASSPGTGGSLGDTQYF.